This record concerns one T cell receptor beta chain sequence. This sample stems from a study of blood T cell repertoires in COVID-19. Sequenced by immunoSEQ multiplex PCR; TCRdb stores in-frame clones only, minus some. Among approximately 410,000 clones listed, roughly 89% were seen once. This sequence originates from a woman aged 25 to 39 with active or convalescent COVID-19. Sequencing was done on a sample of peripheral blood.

The CDR3 nucleotides are TGTGCCAGCAGTTACGCGCCCAGCGGGGGGGACACCATATATTTT. Translated, it gives CASSYAPSGGDTIYF. The chain is built from TRBV6-5 and TRBJ1-3; D might be TRBD1 (5 bases). Trimming took 2 bases from V and 8 from J, leaving 16 bases between them. The CDR3 extends over 15 amino acids. Per the germline V gene, CDR1 is MNHEY and CDR2 is SVGAGI.